The rows below give T cell receptor beta chains drawn from one sample of a study of shared clonotypes between healthy human individuals. Using immunoSEQ multiplex PCR, the repertoire was profiled, and TCRdb retains in-frame clones only, with some absent. The sample shows 600,000 to 800,000 clones, 55% to 75% of them seen only once. Specimen: memory CD4+ T cells sorted from blood. Source of these receptors: a woman aged 25 to 39 in good health. Both conserved end residues are part of each CDR3. The D gene is left open where the match is weak. Clone size is given for some rows only: seen once, a few or many times, or a class if the clone is expanded.

size	J	D	V	CDR3	DNA
-	TRBJ2-7	-	TRBV28	CASSLSTDFATYEQYF	TGTGCCAGCAGCCTAAGCACCGACTTCGCCACCTACGAGCAGTACTTC
-	TRBJ2-7	TRBD1	TRBV10-3	CAISESGQGYSQYF	TGTGCCATCAGTGAGTCTGGACAGGGCTATAGTCAGTACTTC
-	TRBJ2-7	-	TRBV25-1	CASSEYTPQSYEQYF	TGTGCCAGCAGTGAATACACCCCACAGTCCTACGAGCAGTACTTC
-	TRBJ1-5	-	TRBV2	CASRGPGDQPQHF	TGTGCCAGCAGGGGCCCGGGGGATCAGCCCCAGCATTTT
-	TRBJ2-5	-	TRBV2	CASGLTRETQYF	TGTGCCAGCGGCTTGACTCGGGAGACCCAGTACTTC
-	TRBJ2-3	TRBD2	TRBV6-1	CASSETAGDASDTQYF	TGTGCCAGCAGTGAAACCGCGGGAGACGCCTCAGATACGCAGTATTTT
-	TRBJ2-7	-	TRBV13	CASSLRPGEEQYF	TGTGCCAGCAGCTTAAGGCCGGGTGAGGAGCAGTACTTC
-	TRBJ2-3	TRBD2	TRBV2	CASTRLAGADTQYF	TGTGCCAGCACTCGACTAGCGGGAGCGGATACGCAGTATTTT
-	TRBJ2-7	-	TRBV5-6	CASSLAGAQSSYEQYF	TGTGCCAGCAGTTTGGCCGGGGCGCAAAGCTCCTACGAGCAGTACTTC
many	TRBJ2-1	-	TRBV4-2	CASSQEDESAEQFF	TGTGCCAGCAGCCAAGAAGACGAGTCGGCTGAGCAGTTCTTC
-	TRBJ2-1	TRBD2	TRBV5-1	CASSLGLAVNEQFF	TGCGCCAGCAGCTTGGGTCTAGCGGTCAATGAGCAGTTCTTC
-	TRBJ2-7	TRBD2	TRBV6-5	CASSSTAGTSGNEQYF	TGTGCCAGCAGTTCCACCGCCGGGACTAGCGGGAACGAGCAGTACTTC
few	TRBJ2-2	-	TRBV2	CASSPMGAGELFF	TGTGCCAGCAGTCCGATGGGGGCCGGGGAGCTGTTTTTT
-	TRBJ1-3	-	TRBV6-5	CASSYTGSAGNTIYF	TGTGCCAGCAGTTATACGGGTTCGGCGGGAAACACCATATATTTT
-	TRBJ2-2	TRBD1	TRBV6-5	CASSYRPPTGSGELFF	TGTGCCAGCAGTTACCGACCACCGACAGGGTCCGGGGAGCTGTTTTTT
-	TRBJ2-7	-	TRBV18	CASSPGSGLGDEQYF	TGTGCCAGCTCACCAGGGAGCGGACTGGGGGACGAGCAGTACTTC
-	TRBJ2-7	-	TRBV27	CASSRGDSYEQYF	TGTGCCAGCAGCAGGGGCGATTCCTACGAGCAGTACTTC
-	TRBJ2-1	TRBD2	TRBV9	CASSEGLAGGYNEQFF	TGTGCCAGCAGCGAGGGACTAGCGGGGGGCTACAATGAGCAGTTCTTC
-	TRBJ2-1	TRBD2	TRBV10-1	CASSRAGESYNEQFF	TGCGCCAGCAGTCGTGCGGGAGAATCCTACAATGAGCAGTTCTTC
many	TRBJ2-3	-	TRBV5-5	CASSLGRLGDTQYF	TGTGCCAGCAGCTTGGGGAGGTTAGGAGATACGCAGTATTTT
-	TRBJ2-7	TRBD2	TRBV11-3	CASSPPGTSIYEQYF	TGTGCCAGCAGCCCGCCCGGGACTAGCATATACGAGCAGTACTTC
-	TRBJ2-5	TRBD2	TRBV27	CANSPLAGVETQYF	TGTGCCAACAGTCCGCTAGCGGGAGTGGAGACCCAGTACTTC
-	TRBJ2-7	TRBD1	TRBV27	CASSLRRTGGFEQYF	TGTGCCAGCAGTTTGCGACGGACAGGGGGCTTCGAGCAGTACTTC
-	TRBJ2-5	-	TRBV5-4	CASSLKRTGGETQYF	TGTGCCAGCAGCCTAAAGAGGACTGGCGGGGAGACCCAGTACTTC
-	TRBJ2-3	TRBD2	TRBV9	CASTAGALTDTQYF	TGTGCCAGCACAGCGGGAGCCCTCACAGATACGCAGTATTTT
-	TRBJ2-6	TRBD2	TRBV5-5	CASSLASGDSGANVLTF	TGTGCCAGCAGCTTGGCTAGCGGGGATTCTGGGGCCAACGTCCTGACTTTC
-	TRBJ2-7	TRBD2	TRBV5-5	CASSLEPGLAGPTYEQYF	TGTGCCAGCAGCTTGGAACCGGGACTAGCGGGACCCACCTACGAGCAGTACTTC
-	TRBJ1-1	-	TRBV5-1	CASSLYQGNTEAFF	TGCGCCAGCAGCTTGTATCAGGGGAACACTGAAGCTTTCTTT
few	TRBJ1-5	-	TRBV2	CASSEVRMGQPQHF	TGTGCCAGCAGTGAAGTCAGGATGGGTCAGCCCCAGCATTTT
-	TRBJ2-2	TRBD2	TRBV5-6	CASSQMTSGDLNTGELFF	TGTGCCAGCAGCCAAATGACTAGCGGGGACTTGAACACCGGGGAGCTGTTTTTT
-	TRBJ2-5	-	TRBV18	CASSPPAETQYF	TGTGCCAGCTCACCACCCGCAGAGACCCAGTACTTC
-	TRBJ1-5	-	TRBV28	CASSWLLGYSNQPQHF	TGTGCCAGCAGTTGGTTGTTAGGGTACAGCAATCAGCCCCAGCATTTT
few	TRBJ1-1	-	TRBV9	CASSVGTTDTEAFF	TGTGCCAGCAGCGTTGGGACAACCGACACTGAAGCTTTCTTT
-	TRBJ2-3	-	TRBV5-1	CASSLAPGQGGDTQYF	TGCGCCAGCAGCTTGGCCCCCGGGCAGGGAGGAGATACGCAGTATTTT
-	TRBJ2-3	-	TRBV28	CASRKQRRGDTQYF	TGTGCCAGCAGAAAACAGAGAAGGGGAGATACGCAGTATTTT
-	TRBJ2-5	TRBD1	TRBV18	CASSPGQGAETQYF	TGTGCCAGCTCACCGGGACAGGGCGCTGAGACCCAGTACTTC
-	TRBJ2-7	TRBD1	TRBV5-1	CASSRDRGYEQYF	TGCGCCAGCAGCCGGGACAGGGGGTACGAGCAGTACTTC
-	TRBJ2-5	TRBD2	TRBV5-6	CASNRLAGGGETQYF	TGTGCCAGCAACCGACTAGCGGGAGGGGGAGAGACCCAGTACTTC
-	TRBJ2-3	TRBD1	TRBV10-3	CAIRGQPDTQYF	TGTGCCATCAGGGGACAGCCAGATACGCAGTATTTT
-	TRBJ2-3	-	TRBV5-1	CATRPGNQITDTQYF	TGCGCCACCCGGCCGGGGAACCAAATCACAGATACGCAGTATTTT
-	TRBJ2-4	TRBD1	TRBV25-1	CASSETGTENIQYF	TGTGCCAGCAGTGAAACCGGGACAGAAAACATTCAGTACTTC
-	TRBJ2-5	-	TRBV5-1	CASSWDPGVQETQYF	TGCGCCAGCAGTTGGGACCCGGGGGTACAAGAGACCCAGTACTTC
-	TRBJ1-1	-	TRBV18	CASSPLTGHTMNTEAFF	TGTGCCAGCTCACCACTGACGGGACATACTATGAACACTGAAGCTTTCTTT
many	TRBJ1-1	TRBD1	TRBV6-5	CASSSWGQGYTEAFF	TGTGCCAGCAGCTCCTGGGGACAGGGGTACACTGAAGCTTTCTTT
few	TRBJ2-5	TRBD1	TRBV27	CASRRGTGLFQETQYF	TGTGCCAGCAGGAGGGGGACAGGGCTTTTCCAAGAGACCCAGTACTTC
few	TRBJ2-7	-	TRBV5-1	CASSLEQGGYEQYF	TGCGCCAGCAGCTTGGAACAGGGCGGGTACGAGCAGTACTTC
-	TRBJ2-1	-	TRBV19	CASSRTGTPTYNEQFF	TGTGCCAGTAGTAGGACCGGGACTCCAACCTACAATGAGCAGTTCTTC
-	TRBJ1-4	-	TRBV7-8	CASSSRKWVNEKLFF	TGTGCCAGCAGCTCTAGGAAGTGGGTTAATGAAAAACTGTTTTTT
once	TRBJ1-5	-	TRBV10-2	CASARTGGDQPQHF	TGCGCCAGCGCTAGAACAGGAGGGGATCAGCCCCAGCATTTT
-	TRBJ2-5	-	TRBV19	CASSGAARQETQYF	TGTGCCAGTAGCGGAGCGGCGAGGCAAGAGACCCAGTACTTC
-	TRBJ2-5	-	TRBV6-5	CASSYDGRQETQYF	TGTGCCAGCAGCTATGATGGCAGACAAGAGACCCAGTACTTC
-	TRBJ1-4	TRBD1	TRBV28	CASSSQTGGGEKLFF	TGTGCCAGCAGTTCTCAAACAGGGGGTGGTGAAAAACTGTTTTTT
-	TRBJ1-5	TRBD1	TRBV19	CASSIGTGVLNSNQPQHF	TGTGCCAGTAGTATCGGGACAGGGGTCCTCAATAGCAATCAGCCCCAGCATTTT
-	TRBJ2-7	-	TRBV11-2	CASTNASASYEQYF	TGTGCCAGCACCAACGCGTCCGCCTCCTACGAGCAGTACTTC
-	TRBJ2-3	TRBD2	TRBV10-3	CAISFNAGGTTDTQYF	TGTGCCATCAGCTTCAATGCGGGAGGGACCACAGATACGCAGTATTTT